This TCR beta chain was captured in a study of T cells in women clearing cervical HPV infection. Looking at the study overall: Controls gave blood once infection was undetectable; cases at lesion identification.

Measured with immunoSEQ multiplex PCR; TCRdb has only the in-frame clones, and not every one. The sample totals 20,000 to 25,000 clones. A remark on this clone: The antigen remains unidentified. The read terminates 3 residues ahead of where the CDR3 ends, so the germline J gene completes it.

General study points: Richness differences could reflect unmeasured T-cell content per sample. CIN3+ cases had significantly higher TCR repertoire richness than controls, but evenness did not differ.

The CDR3 sequence is 16 residues long. Germline lookup yields CDR1 GTSNPN and CDR2 SVGIG (reference sequence). Sequences were obtained from blood buffy coat. The chain links TRBV30 to TRBJ1-2, with TRBD1 as a possible D gene (6 bases). The clonotype was recovered from a woman between 18 and 70 years old with a cervical HPV16 infection that either progressed to CIN3+ or cleared (not recorded which). The CDR3 spells CAWSVVSGGHTYDYTF. Partial CDR3 DNA: TGTGCCTGGAGTGTAGTTAGCGGGGGCCACACCTACGAC.